These T cell receptor beta chains were read from a single sample in a study of T cell repertoires in cytomegalovirus infection. TCRdb reprocessed the reads with MiXCR, giving one entry per CDR3 protein. There are 900,000 to 950,000 distinct CDR3 sequences in the sample; approximately 30% occur only once, and 13% lies in the top ten. The antigens of these receptors remain unknown. The sequencing here drew on cultured CD8+ T cells from PBMCs, taken from culture after CMV antigen stimulation. These receptors originate from a human donor in good health (CMV status not recorded). Some clones in this sample may be carry-over from other donors' samples. Each CDR3 is given with its conserved first and last residue. Part of the rows lack a size; the others show once, few, many or a class for expanded clones.

.,TRBV7-9,CASSAQGWPYGYTF
few,TRBV6-5,CASSFTQNRRVSNQPQHF
.,TRBV27,CASSFGGSLNEQYF
few,TRBV4-1,CASSSEPSGGVYTGELFF
.,TRBV7-6,CASSLNSNPSYNSPLHF
.,TRBV6-5,CASSYTWTSGENTGELFF
.,TRBV2,CVSRGARGAYYEQYF
many,TRBV7-2,CASSTREGIETEAFF
.,TRBV7-9,CASSSPGLAGGTYNEQFF
few,TRBV11-2,CASSPWGRQNTEAFF
.,TRBV4-2,CASSQAGTRAQFF
.,TRBV25-1,CASSEWGAGNGYTF
.,TRBV2,CASLGGRGYTEAFF
few,TRBV2,CASRGERNYEQYF
many,TRBV7-8,CASSLGIEGYYSTDTQYF
few,TRBV5-1,CASALGTDNSPLHF
few,TRBV27,CASSLSPDGLEAFF
few,TRBV11-2,CASSLNGGLAETETQYF
few,TRBV7-2,CASSITLGAKNIQYF
.,TRBV6-1,CVSSEVQGDYTF
few,TRBV6-2/TRBV6-3,CASSYPDRPGEQYF
few,TRBV24-1,CATSPPGQITYNEQFF
few,TRBV20-1,CSARDKVAGYEQYF
many,TRBV7-9,CASSDPGTSGGPSYNEQFF
.,TRBV12-3/TRBV12-4,CASSLSRGTRTEAFF
few,TRBV12-3/TRBV12-4,CASSLAPSYQETQYF
.,TRBV28,CASSFPLTGMSSYNEQFF
.,TRBV7-9,CASSLRTGDGEKLFF
.,TRBV7-6,CASSPRAGTGRNTGELFF
.,TRBV12-3/TRBV12-4,CASRLAGGPGIGQETQYF
.,TRBV6-1,CASSTDGYYGYTF
many,TRBV12-3/TRBV12-4,CASSIQGATEAFF
few,TRBV7-6,CASSHDRLPNTEAFF
many,TRBV7-9,CASSPLGREENNEQFF
few,TRBV24-1,CATSDRRQGSGANVLTF
.,TRBV10-3,CAISESGQTAYGYTF
.,TRBV5-6,CASSFKGVYEQYF
.,TRBV6-4,CASSDSAGTLPPDTQYF
.,TRBV4-3,CASSDGGGLNEQFF
.,TRBV13,CASSLPGGAYTEAFF
.,TRBV20-1,CSATTPGQFSYNEQFF
many,TRBV7-8,CASSLDLGYEQFF
.,TRBV5-8,CASSSGRGLPRPQHF
.,TRBV2,CASSPDVRAGGPLREQYF
.,TRBV27,CASRTAGGSKGYTF
.,TRBV6-5,CASKLAGGHNEQFF
.,TRBV27,CASSLGQGLDIQYF
few,TRBV7-9,CASSLSTLGAQHF
.,TRBV20-1,CSARDRGVRGYTF
.,TRBV6-1,CASSEDRMGNTEAFF
few,TRBV27,CASSPGSAGPNYGYTF
.,TRBV6-2/TRBV6-3,CASSYAGRSFQETQYF
.,TRBV25-1,CVSSEYDRSGGVSVEKLFF
many,TRBV7-8,CASSPVRRGAEAFF
few,TRBV6-5,CASSYGDSNGELFF
many,TRBV7-2,CASSLGRPDTDTQYF
.,TRBV6-8,CASSWRGVVDYGYTF
.,TRBV6-4,CASSETGLGNTEAFF
.,TRBV11-2,CASTPWSTRASGANVLPF
few,TRBV9,CASSVGVSNEQFF